This TCR beta chain was recovered during a study of cytomegalovirus exposure and HLA in healthy donors. Whole-study findings and limits: The TCR clusters that emerged in the first cohort tended, a later analysis found, to co-occur in the approximately 130 validation repertoires.

Generated by immunoSEQ multiplex PCR, the TCRdb table keeps only in-frame clones and is missing some. The data show some 76,000 clones, with approximately 94% seen just once and approximately 3.5% held by the top ten. Comment on this clone: Its specificity is not known.

From germline, CDR1 is MNHNS and CDR2 SASEGT. This CDR3 spans 14 amino acids. V shed 1 base, J shed 2 bases, and the junction held 0 bases outside the gene matches. The chain couples TRBV6-1 to TRBJ1-2; 8 bases agree with TRBD1. This receptor was identified in a woman younger than 30 in good health and CMV-seropositive. The sample was PBMCs. The CDR3 sequence: CASSEGTGNYGYTF. The CDR3 DNA is TGTGCCAGCAGTGAAGGGACAGGGAACTATGGCTACACCTTC.